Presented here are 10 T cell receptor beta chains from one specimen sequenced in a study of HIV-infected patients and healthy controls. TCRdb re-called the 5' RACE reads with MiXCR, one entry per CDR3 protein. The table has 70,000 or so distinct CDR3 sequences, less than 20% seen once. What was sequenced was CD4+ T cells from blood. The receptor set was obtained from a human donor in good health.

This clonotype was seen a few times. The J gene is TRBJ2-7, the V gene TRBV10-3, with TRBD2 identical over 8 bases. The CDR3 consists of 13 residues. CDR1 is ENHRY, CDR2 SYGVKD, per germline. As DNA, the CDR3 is TGTCCGGCCTGGGAGCGGGAGCCCTACGAGCAGTACTTC. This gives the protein CPAWEREPYEQYF.

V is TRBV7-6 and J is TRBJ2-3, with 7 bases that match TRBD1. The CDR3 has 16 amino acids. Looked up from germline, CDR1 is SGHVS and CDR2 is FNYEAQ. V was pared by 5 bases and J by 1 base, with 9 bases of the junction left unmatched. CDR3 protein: CASSPSRGQGTDTQYF. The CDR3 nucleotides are TGTGCCAGCAGCCCTTCGCGAGGACAGGGCACAGATACGCAGTATTTT.

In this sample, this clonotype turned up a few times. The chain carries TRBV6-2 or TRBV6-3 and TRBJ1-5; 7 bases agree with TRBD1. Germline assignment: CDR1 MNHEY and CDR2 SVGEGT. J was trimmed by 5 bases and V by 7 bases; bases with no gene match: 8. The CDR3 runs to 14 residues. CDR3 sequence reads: CASTDTGVDQPQHF. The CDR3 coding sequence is TGTGCCAGCACCGATACAGGGGTGGATCAGCCCCAGCATTTT.

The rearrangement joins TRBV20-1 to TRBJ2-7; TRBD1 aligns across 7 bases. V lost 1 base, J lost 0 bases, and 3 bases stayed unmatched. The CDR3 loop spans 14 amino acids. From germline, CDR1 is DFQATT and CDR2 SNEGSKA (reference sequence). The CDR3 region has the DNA TGCAGTGCTAGAGCGACAGGGAGCTCCTACGAGCAGTACTTC. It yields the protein CSARATGSSYEQYF.

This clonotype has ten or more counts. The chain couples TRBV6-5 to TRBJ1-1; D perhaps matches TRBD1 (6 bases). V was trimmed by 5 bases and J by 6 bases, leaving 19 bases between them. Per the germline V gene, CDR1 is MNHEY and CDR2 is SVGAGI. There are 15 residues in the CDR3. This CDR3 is CASSRGGQGASEAFF. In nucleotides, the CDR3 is TGTGCCAGCAGTCGGGGGGGACAAGGGGCTTCTGAAGCTTTCTTT.

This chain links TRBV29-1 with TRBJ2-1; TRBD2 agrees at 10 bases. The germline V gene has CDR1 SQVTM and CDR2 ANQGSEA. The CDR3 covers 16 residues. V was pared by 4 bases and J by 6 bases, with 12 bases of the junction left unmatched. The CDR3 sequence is CSVVLAGGRSVNEQFF. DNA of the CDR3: TGCAGCGTTGTTTTAGCGGGAGGTAGGTCCGTCAATGAGCAGTTCTTC.

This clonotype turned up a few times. The CDR3 DNA sequence: TGTGCCAGCTCACCACCGGGACAGTTCTATGGCTACACCTTC. This encodes CASSPPGQFYGYTF. The chain couples TRBV18 to TRBJ1-2, with 7 nucleotides matching TRBD1. The CDR3 loop spans 14 amino acids. J gave up 4 bases and V 0 bases, and 2 bases lay outside the gene matches. Germline loops: CDR1 KGHSH, CDR2 LQKENI.

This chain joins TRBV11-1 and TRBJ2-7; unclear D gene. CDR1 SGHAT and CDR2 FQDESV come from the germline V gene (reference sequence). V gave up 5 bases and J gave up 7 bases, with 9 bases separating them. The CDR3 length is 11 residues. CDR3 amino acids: CASSQASEQYF. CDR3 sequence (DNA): TGTGCCAGCAGCCAGGCGTCGGAGCAGTACTTC.

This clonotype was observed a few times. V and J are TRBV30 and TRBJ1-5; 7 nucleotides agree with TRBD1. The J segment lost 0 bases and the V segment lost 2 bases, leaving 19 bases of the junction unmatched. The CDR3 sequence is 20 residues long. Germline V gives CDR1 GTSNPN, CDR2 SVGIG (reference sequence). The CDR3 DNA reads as TGTGCCTGGAGTAAGGAGAAATTCGGGGGGGGACAGTCTAGCAATCAGCCCCAGCATTTT. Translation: CAWSKEKFGGGQSSNQPQHF.

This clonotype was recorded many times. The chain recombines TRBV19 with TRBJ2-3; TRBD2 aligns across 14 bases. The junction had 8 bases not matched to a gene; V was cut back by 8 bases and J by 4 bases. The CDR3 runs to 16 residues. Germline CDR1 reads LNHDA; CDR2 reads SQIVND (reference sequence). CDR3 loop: CASSGTSGSPADTQYF. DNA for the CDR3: TGTGCCAGTTCTGGGACTAGCGGGAGTCCAGCAGATACGCAGTATTTT.